This T cell receptor beta chain was identified during a study of control samples from healthy donors and cancer patients. TCRdb's table, derived via immunoSEQ multiplex PCR, lists solely in-frame clones and lacks some. This sample has roughly 130,000 clones, with 90% found just once. The CDR3 loop spans 17 amino acids. In germline, CDR1 is LGHDT, CDR2 YNNKEL (reference sequence). Trimming pared 4 bases from V and 2 bases from J, leaving 15 bases between. The TCR comes from a man between 18 and 29 years old in good health. This rearrangement joins TRBV3-1 (or the pseudogene TRBV3-2) to TRBJ2-6, with TRBD1 as a possible D gene (6 bases). Sequences were obtained from blood. The CDR3 loop reads CASSPIRTETGANVLTF. The CDR3 DNA follows: TGTGCCAGCAGCCCCATTAGGACAGAAACTGGGGCCAACGTCCTGACTTTC.